This TCR beta chain appears in the sequencing data of a study of T cell responses to AZD1222 COVID-19 vaccine. Overall study context: Analyses pooled second doses at about 4 or about 12 weeks. General study results and limits: Samples come after the peak T cell response, not at day 14.

This CDR3 is built from 13 residues. Deletions cut 3 bases from V and 4 bases from J, with 9 bases between. Germline CDR1 is MDHEN and CDR2 is SYDVKM. The protocol was immunoSEQ multiplex PCR, while the TCRdb copy is restricted to in-frame clones and leaves out a portion. The sample holds about 150,000 clones, 90% to 95% seen once. In the case of this clone: Its antigen is as yet unknown.

The sequence derives from an adult in good health. Material: peripheral blood, obtained on day 0 of AZD1222 vaccination. The chain links TRBV28 to TRBJ1-2; D may be TRBD1 (6 bases). CDR3 DNA sequence: TGTGCCAGCAGTTTCGACAGGACCTATGGCTACACCTTC. As protein: CASSFDRTYGYTF.